The 23 T cell receptor beta chains listed next were all sequenced from one sample in a study of shared clonotypes between healthy human individuals. The table came from immunoSEQ multiplex PCR; TCRdb's copy has only in-frame clones and leaves some out. The data hold 750,000 to 1,000,000 clones, with around 93% observed a single time. Naive-designated CD8 cells lacked CD45RO, were positively enriched for CCR7, and omitted terminally differentiated effector memory CD45RA+ cells. Material for sequencing was naive CD8+ T cells sorted from blood. These receptors were obtained from a man aged 25-45 years in good health.

The rearrangement joins TRBV29-1 to TRBJ2-5; D possibly uses TRBD1 or TRBD2 (5 bases each). The CDR3 is 20 residues long. Trimming left V 3 bases short and J 7 bases short, with 36 bases between. Per germline, CDR1 SQVTM and CDR2 ANQGSEA. The CDR3 bases are TGCAGCGTTGATGGTTTGGGCCAGAGTTTCCCGGAACTGAGTGGGGGGACCCAGTACTTC. As protein: CSVDGLGQSFPELSGGTQYF.

V is TRBV7-3 and J is TRBJ2-7, with D perhaps TRBD2 (6 bases). The CDR3 runs 14 residues. V was clipped by 2 bases and J by 2 bases, with 10 bases between them. CDR1 is SGHTA and CDR2 is FQGTGA in the germline V gene. This chain's CDR3 is CASSLGGGTYEQYF. CDR3 coding DNA: TGTGCCAGCAGCTTAGGTGGGGGGACCTACGAGCAGTACTTC.

V is TRBV7-9 and J is TRBJ1-4; D not certain. The V end lost 5 bases, the J end lost 5 bases, and 15 bases lay between the germline ends. In germline, CDR1 is SEHNR, CDR2 FQNEAQ (reference sequence). This CDR3 spans 15 amino acids. CDR3 amino acids: CASSTLEVGNEKLFF. DNA for the CDR3: TGTGCCAGCAGCACATTGGAAGTGGGGAATGAAAAACTGTTTTTT.

In regard to this clone: This CDR3 is also generated by other DNA sequences in the sample. The chain has TRBV27 and TRBJ1-5; D may be TRBD1 (6 bases). V was trimmed by 6 bases and J by 4 bases, leaving 13 bases between them. The germline V gene encodes CDR1 MNHEY and CDR2 SMNVEV (reference sequence). The CDR3 contains 14 residues. The CDR3 sequence is CASSPLTGNQPQHF. The CDR3 region has the DNA TGTGCCAGCAGCCCATTAACAGGGAATCAGCCCCAGCATTTT.

This rearrangement joins TRBV7-3 to TRBJ2-1; D is ambiguous. This CDR3 comprises 14 residues. The germline V gene encodes CDR1 SGHTA and CDR2 FQGTGA. The V end lost 1 base, the J end lost 0 bases, and 4 bases lay between the germline ends. The CDR3 bases are TGTGCCAGCAGCTTAAGAGGCTCCTACAATGAGCAGTTCTTC. It is translated as CASSLRGSYNEQFF. The whole variable domain, filled in from reference TRBV7-3 and TRBJ2-1, reads GAGVSQTPSNKVTEKGKYVELRCDPISGHTALYWYRQSLGQGPEFLIYFQGTGAADDSGLPNDRFFAVRPEGSVSTLKIQRTERGDSAVYLCASSLRGSYNEQFFGPGTRLTVL.

V gene TRBV15 combines with J gene TRBJ1-3, with 10 bases fitting TRBD1. The CDR3 is 14 residues long. Germline CDR1 reads LNHNV; CDR2 reads YYDKDF (reference sequence). Losses at the gene ends were 5 bases for V and 2 bases for J; bases not matched to a gene: 0. Here the CDR3 DNA reads TGTGCCACCAGCGGGACAGGGGCTGGAAACACCATATATTTT. It yields the protein CATSGTGAGNTIYF. The complete variable domain, with remaining parts taken from reference TRBV15 and TRBJ1-3, reads DAMVIQNPRYQVTQFGKPVTLSCSQTLNHNVMYWYQQKSSQAPKLLFHYYDKDFNNEADTPDNFQSRRPNTSFCFLDIRSPGLGDTAMYLCATSGTGAGNTIYFGEGSWLTVV.

The chain recombines TRBV9 with TRBJ1-4; D ambiguous. CDR3 size: 13 residues. The V and J ends lost 4 bases and 0 bases respectively, with 4 bases between them. Germline V gene data show CDR1 as SGDLS and CDR2 as YYNGEE. The CDR3 reads CASSPPTNEKLFF. The DNA of the CDR3 is TGTGCCAGCAGCCCCCCAACTAATGAAAAACTGTTTTTT.

The chain combines TRBV19 with TRBJ2-3; 13 bases are a match to TRBD2. Germline CDR1 is LNHDA and CDR2 is SQIVND (reference sequence). V shed 6 bases, J shed 4 bases, and the junction held 4 bases outside the gene matches. The CDR3 has 15 residues. The CDR3 DNA reads TGTGCCAGTAGCAGCGGACTAGCGGGAGCAGATACGCAGTATTTT. It encodes CASSSGLAGADTQYF.

J is TRBJ2-3 and V is TRBV7-2; 11 nucleotides agree with TRBD2. The CDR3 length is 15 residues. V trimming: 7 bases; J trimming: 4 bases; junction bases outside the gene matches: 7. CDR1 is SGHTA, CDR2 FQGNSA, per germline. CDR3 coding DNA: TGTGCCAGCAAGACCGGGACTAGCGGAGCAGATACGCAGTATTTT. Translating it yields CASKTGTSGADTQYF. The full variable domain, its missing parts supplied by reference TRBV7-2 and TRBJ2-3, is GAGVSQSPSNKVTEKGKDVELRCDPISGHTALYWYRQSLGQGLEFLIYFQGNSAPDKSGLPSDRFSAERTGGSVSTLTIQRTQQEDSAVYLCASKTGTSGADTQYFGPGTRLTVL.

The CDR3 here is CASSFAHGAYEQYF. As DNA, the CDR3 is TGTGCCAGCAGCTTTGCTCATGGGGCCTACGAGCAGTACTTC. This chain joins TRBV5-6 and TRBJ2-7; no definite D call. With 2 bases removed from V and 2 bases from J, the gap between germline ends came to 11 bases. This CDR3 comprises 14 residues. Germline CDR1 SGHDT, CDR2 YYEEEE.

This clone is a singleton in its sample. This rearrangement joins TRBV18 to TRBJ1-2, with D maybe TRBD1 (6 bases). Germline CDR1 KGHSH, CDR2 LQKENI. The CDR3 is 17 amino acids. The V gene lost 3 bases and the J gene lost 5 bases, with 22 bases spanning the gap. CDR3 coding DNA: TGTGCCAGCTCACCTAATCCAACAGGGACTTCTGAGTATGGCTACACCTTC. This codes for CASSPNPTGTSEYGYTF. The full variable domain, completed using reference TRBV18 and TRBJ1-2, is NAGVMQNPRHLVRRRGQEARLRCSPMKGHSHVYWYRQLPEEGLKFMVYLQKENIIDESGMPKERFSAEFPKEGPSILRIQQVVRGDSAAYFCASSPNPTGTSEYGYTFGSGTRLTVV.

This clone has just a few counts. A much larger clone differs from this one at a single base, so this may be a read error. Other nucleotide sequences in the sample specify the same CDR3. This chain links TRBV9 with TRBJ1-1; D unclear. The germline CDR1 and CDR2 sequences are SGDLS and YYNGEE. The CDR3 length is 13 residues. Trimming removed 0 bases from V and 1 base from J, with 4 bases in between. The CDR3 region is CASSVEGNTEAFF. CDR3 nucleotide sequence: TGTGCCAGCAGCGTAGAGGGGAACACTGAAGCTTTCTTT.

The V call is TRBV10-3, the J call TRBJ2-7; no clear D. Germline values: CDR1 ENHRY, CDR2 SYGVKD. V shed 2 bases and J shed 2 bases, with 10 bases lying between them. CDR3 size: 14 residues. The CDR3 region has the DNA TGTGCCATCAGTGAGCCCCGAACCGCCTACGAGCAGTACTTC. Its translation is CAISEPRTAYEQYF.

The gene calls are TRBV11-3 and TRBJ2-1; perhaps D is TRBD1 or TRBD2 (5 bases each). There are 15 residues in the CDR3. V was shortened by 4 bases and J by 0 bases, with 10 bases between the two germline ends. CDR1 and CDR2 (germline): SGHNT, YENEEA. The DNA of the CDR3 is TGTGCCAGCAGCTCCCCAGGGAGCTCCTACAATGAGCAGTTCTTC. This gives the protein CASSSPGSSYNEQFF.

This chain joins TRBV10-2 and TRBJ1-5; D is perhaps TRBD1 (5 bases). Germline CDR1 and CDR2: WSHSY and SAAADI. The ends were cut back, 0 bases at V and 0 bases at J, with 9 bases in the middle. The CDR3 covers 16 residues. CDR3 DNA: TGCGCCAGCAGTGAGTCGACAGTTTATAGCAATCAGCCCCAGCATTTT. Its translation is CASSESTVYSNQPQHF.

The DNA of the CDR3 is TGTGCCAGCAGTCCCGGGACAGGGGTTCGGTATGGCTACACCTTC. This gives the protein CASSPGTGVRYGYTF. The chain is built from TRBV27 and TRBJ1-2, with TRBD1 matching 10 bases. With V trimmed by 5 bases and J by 5 bases, 8 bases remained unmatched. This CDR3 contains 15 residues. Germline lookup yields CDR1 MNHEY and CDR2 SMNVEV (reference sequence).

J is TRBJ2-1 and V is TRBV27; 14 bases are shared with TRBD2. From germline, CDR1 is MNHEY and CDR2 SMNVEV (reference sequence). The length of the CDR3 is 16 residues. The V gene end was trimmed by 7 bases and the J gene end by 7 bases; junction bases not matched to a gene: 9. The CDR3 spells CASNQRGLAGVNEQFF. CDR3 nucleotides: TGTGCCAGCAACCAAAGGGGACTAGCGGGAGTAAATGAGCAGTTCTTC.

The rearrangement uses TRBV7-9 and TRBJ2-1; the match to TRBD1 covers 8 bases. Trimming at V came to 4 bases and at J to 5 bases, leaving 7 bases not matched to a gene. Germline CDR1 is SEHNR and CDR2 is FQNEAQ (reference sequence). The CDR3 totals 15 residues. This CDR3 reads CASSSGQGGHNEQFF. In DNA form, the CDR3 reads TGTGCCAGCAGCTCCGGACAGGGTGGCCACAATGAGCAGTTCTTC.

The gene calls are TRBV30 and TRBJ2-7; D is unclear. V shed 0 bases and J shed 4 bases, with 10 bases lying between them. The CDR3 loop spans 13 amino acids. Germline values: CDR1 GTSNPN, CDR2 SVGIG (reference sequence). The CDR3 protein is CAWSVKASYEQYF. The CDR3 coding sequence is TGTGCCTGGAGTGTAAAAGCTTCTTACGAGCAGTACTTC.

The chain uses TRBV29-1 and TRBJ1-1; 8 bases are a match to TRBD1. In germline, CDR1 is SQVTM, CDR2 ANQGSEA. The CDR3 has 13 residues. V dropped 3 bases and J dropped 0; count of bases not matched to a gene: 0. For the CDR3, the DNA is TGCAGCGTTGAGGGACAGGTGAACACTGAAGCTTTCTTT. Translation gives CSVEGQVNTEAFF.

J is TRBJ2-7 and V is TRBV4-2; no definite D call. Per the germline V gene, CDR1 is LGHNA and CDR2 is YNFKEQ. V shed 0 bases and J shed 2 bases, with 8 bases lying between them. The CDR3 runs 14 residues. CDR3 DNA: TGTGCCAGCAGCCAAGATTGGAGCACCTACGAGCAGTACTTC. Encoded protein: CASSQDWSTYEQYF.

V is TRBV9 and J is TRBJ1-5; D gene unclear. V was trimmed by 4 bases and J by 0 bases, leaving 5 bases between them. Germline V lookup: CDR1 SGDLS, CDR2 YYNGEE. The CDR3 consists of 13 residues. For the CDR3, the DNA is TGTGCCAGCAGCCTAAGTAGCAATCAGCCCCAGCATTTT. Its translation: CASSLSSNQPQHF.

The V and J genes are TRBV28 and TRBJ2-7, with a tentative D call TRBD2 (6 bases). V was shortened by 2 bases and J by 2 bases, with 7 bases between the two germline ends. The CDR3 is 13 residues long. The V gene's germline CDR1 is MDHEN and CDR2 SYDVKM. The CDR3 loop reads CASSLAGPYEQYF. The DNA for the CDR3 is TGTGCCAGCAGTTTAGCGGGACCCTACGAGCAGTACTTC.